These T cell receptor beta chains were read from a single sample in a study of EBV T-cell therapy then PD-1 blockade in nasopharyngeal carcinoma. Their antigen targets remain unknown. Data came from immunoSEQ multiplex PCR; TCRdb stores just in-frame clones and leaves some out. The table shows over 15,000 clones, with roughly 84% occurring only once. Sequences were derived from CD8+ T cells from blood, sampled around day 30 from a patient whose treatment included autologous EBV-specific T cells and nivolumab. These receptors originate from a man aged 35-49 years with nasopharyngeal carcinoma. CDR3s leave out the opening cysteine and the closing phenylalanine or tryptophan. The size field is filled for only some rows; it gives once, few, many or a size class.

v_gene: TRBV7-6
j_gene: TRBJ2-1
abundance: NA
CDR3aa: ASTAGTSPHNEQF

v_gene: TRBV6-2/TRBV6-3
j_gene: TRBJ2-6
abundance: NA
CDR3aa: ASSYDRVSGANVLT

v_gene: TRBV2
j_gene: TRBJ2-5
abundance: NA
CDR3aa: ASKYKTQY

v_gene: TRBV20-1
j_gene: TRBJ2-6
abundance: few
CDR3aa: SASDPAEGDGANVLT

v_gene: TRBV5-1
j_gene: TRBJ1-4
abundance: NA
CDR3aa: ASSWEGATNEKLF

v_gene: TRBV7-8
j_gene: TRBJ2-7
abundance: NA
CDR3aa: ASSPRESGYEQY

v_gene: TRBV4-3
j_gene: TRBJ2-2
abundance: NA
CDR3aa: ASSQASGGNGELF

v_gene: TRBV2
j_gene: TRBJ1-3
abundance: once
CDR3aa: ASSEKGFSGNTIY

v_gene: TRBV5-1
j_gene: TRBJ1-2
abundance: NA
CDR3aa: ASSPLRDNYGYT

v_gene: TRBV19
j_gene: TRBJ1-2
abundance: few
CDR3aa: ASSIVTGGFGGYT

v_gene: TRBV3-1/TRBV3-2
j_gene: TRBJ2-5
abundance: NA
CDR3aa: ASSDRDRVGQETQY

v_gene: TRBV27
j_gene: TRBJ1-1
abundance: NA
CDR3aa: ASRPGQGPEAF

v_gene: TRBV14
j_gene: TRBJ2-2
abundance: once
CDR3aa: ASSPRGGARGTGELF

v_gene: TRBV28
j_gene: TRBJ2-2
abundance: NA
CDR3aa: ASMLGRDPTGELF

v_gene: TRBV6-5
j_gene: TRBJ2-2
abundance: NA
CDR3aa: ASSPGTANTGELF

v_gene: TRBV6-4
j_gene: TRBJ2-3
abundance: NA
CDR3aa: ASSDSGGTDTQY

v_gene: TRBV6-5
j_gene: TRBJ2-7
abundance: NA
CDR3aa: ASRSISYEQY

v_gene: TRBV27
j_gene: TRBJ2-1
abundance: NA
CDR3aa: ASSLAGRGNEQF

v_gene: TRBV24-1
j_gene: TRBJ1-2
abundance: NA
CDR3aa: ATRDGTNYGYT

v_gene: TRBV2
j_gene: TRBJ1-4
abundance: few
CDR3aa: ATTPRGVREKLF

v_gene: TRBV24-1
j_gene: TRBJ2-7
abundance: NA
CDR3aa: ATSDLGGREQY

v_gene: TRBV5-4
j_gene: TRBJ2-2
abundance: NA
CDR3aa: ASSLVTGSINGELF

v_gene: TRBV5-4
j_gene: TRBJ2-7
abundance: NA
CDR3aa: ASSLATGSRYEQY

v_gene: TRBV2
j_gene: TRBJ2-7
abundance: few
CDR3aa: ASSLRAYEQY

v_gene: TRBV7-9
j_gene: TRBJ2-1
abundance: NA
CDR3aa: ASTEDRGVDEQF

v_gene: TRBV6-4
j_gene: TRBJ2-2
abundance: NA
CDR3aa: ASSDSLDRNTGELF

v_gene: TRBV7-9
j_gene: TRBJ2-1
abundance: once
CDR3aa: ASSQTTYNEQF

v_gene: TRBV6-6
j_gene: TRBJ2-1
abundance: large
CDR3aa: ASSLEDNSYNEQF

v_gene: TRBV3-1/TRBV3-2
j_gene: TRBJ2-5
abundance: NA
CDR3aa: ASSQEYQETQY

v_gene: TRBV19
j_gene: TRBJ2-4
abundance: NA
CDR3aa: ASSTYGVGIQY

v_gene: TRBV9
j_gene: TRBJ2-3
abundance: once
CDR3aa: ASSVVSGDTQY

v_gene: TRBV27
j_gene: TRBJ2-7
abundance: once
CDR3aa: ASSWDRAYEQY

v_gene: TRBV4-1
j_gene: TRBJ2-5
abundance: NA
CDR3aa: ASSQALRGEGDQETQY

v_gene: TRBV6-2/TRBV6-3
j_gene: TRBJ1-2
abundance: NA
CDR3aa: ASSYWGQTNYGYT

v_gene: TRBV24-1
j_gene: TRBJ1-2
abundance: few
CDR3aa: ATSDPDRQWGYT

v_gene: TRBV28
j_gene: TRBJ2-7
abundance: once
CDR3aa: ASNYPGTGGEQY

v_gene: TRBV4-3
j_gene: TRBJ2-6
abundance: NA
CDR3aa: ASSQESVSGANVLT

v_gene: TRBV27
j_gene: TRBJ2-2
abundance: NA
CDR3aa: AAKWANGELF

v_gene: TRBV5-1
j_gene: TRBJ2-5
abundance: NA
CDR3aa: ASSLVLAGQETQY